This T cell receptor beta chain was captured by sequencing in a study of blood T cell repertoires in COVID-19. Per the authors' pipeline: Estimated nucleated cell counts came from reference gene primer amplification. The repertoire was sequenced with immunoSEQ multiplex PCR; TCRdb's copy has only in-frame clones and lacks some. That table is the source of V, J and clone size, and D and trimming were worked out from the DNA. Of 210,000 or so clones listed, roughly 80% were seen once; the top ten hold 4% to 5.5%. V was trimmed by 5 bases and J by 3 bases, leaving 15 bases between them. Germline V gives CDR1 KGHDR, CDR2 SFDVKD. This CDR3 is built from 15 residues.

Sequencing was performed on peripheral blood. This clonotype was obtained from a human donor in a cohort sampled during active COVID-19. The genes are TRBV24-1 and TRBJ1-2; tentative D call: TRBD1 (5 bases). CDR3 DNA sequence: TGTGCCACCAGTGGCCCCAGGGTAGGCGACTATGGCTACACCTTC. It yields the protein CATSGPRVGDYGYTF.